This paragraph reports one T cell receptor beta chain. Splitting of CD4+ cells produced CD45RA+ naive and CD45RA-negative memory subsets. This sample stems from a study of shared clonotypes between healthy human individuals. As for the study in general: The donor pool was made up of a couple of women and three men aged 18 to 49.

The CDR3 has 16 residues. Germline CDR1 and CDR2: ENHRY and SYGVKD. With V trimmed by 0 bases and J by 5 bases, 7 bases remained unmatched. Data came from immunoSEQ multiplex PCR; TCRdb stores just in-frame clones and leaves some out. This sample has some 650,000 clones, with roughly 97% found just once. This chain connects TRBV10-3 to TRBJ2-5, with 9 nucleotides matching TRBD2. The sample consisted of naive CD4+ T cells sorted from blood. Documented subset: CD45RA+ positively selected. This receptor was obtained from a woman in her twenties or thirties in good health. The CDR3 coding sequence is TGTGCCATCAGTGAGTCGGCTAGCGGGATGGGGGAGACCCAGTACTTC. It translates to CAISESASGMGETQYF.